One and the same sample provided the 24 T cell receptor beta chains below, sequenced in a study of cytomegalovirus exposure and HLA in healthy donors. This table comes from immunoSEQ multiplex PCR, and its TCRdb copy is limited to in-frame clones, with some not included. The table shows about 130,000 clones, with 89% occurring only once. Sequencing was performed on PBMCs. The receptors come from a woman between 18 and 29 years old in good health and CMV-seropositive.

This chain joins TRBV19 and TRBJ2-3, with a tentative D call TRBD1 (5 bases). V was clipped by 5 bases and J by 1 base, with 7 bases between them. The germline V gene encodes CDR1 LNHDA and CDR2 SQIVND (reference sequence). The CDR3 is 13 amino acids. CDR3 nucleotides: TGTGCCAGTAGTTTACAGGGCACAGATACGCAGTATTTT. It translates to CASSLQGTDTQYF.

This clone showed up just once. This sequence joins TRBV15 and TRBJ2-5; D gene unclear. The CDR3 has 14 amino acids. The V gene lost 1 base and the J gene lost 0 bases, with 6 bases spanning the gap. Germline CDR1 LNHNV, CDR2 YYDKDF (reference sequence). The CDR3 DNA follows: TGTGCCACCAGCAGAGCGGGTTACCAAGAGACCCAGTACTTC. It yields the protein CATSRAGYQETQYF.

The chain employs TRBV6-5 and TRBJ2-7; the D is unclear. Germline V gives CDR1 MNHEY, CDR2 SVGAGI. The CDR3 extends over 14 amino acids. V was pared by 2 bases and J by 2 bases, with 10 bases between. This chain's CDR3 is CASSYGVGTYEQYF. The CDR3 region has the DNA TGTGCCAGCAGTTACGGAGTCGGCACCTACGAGCAGTACTTC.

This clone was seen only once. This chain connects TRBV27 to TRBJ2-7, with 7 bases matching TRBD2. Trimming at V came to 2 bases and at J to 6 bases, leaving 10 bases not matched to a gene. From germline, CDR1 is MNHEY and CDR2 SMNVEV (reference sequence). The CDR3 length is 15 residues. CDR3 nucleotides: TGTGCCAGCAGTTTAAGCTGGGAGCCGGGGGGCGAGCAGTACTTC. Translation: CASSLSWEPGGEQYF.

CDR3 amino acids: CASSPGGVEQFF. The DNA of the CDR3 is TGTGCCAGCAGCCCCGGGGGGGTAGAGCAGTTCTTC. The chain links TRBV9 to TRBJ2-1; TRBD2 matches 8 bases. With 4 bases clipped from V and 10 bases from J, the junction kept 4 bases outside the gene matches. CDR3 size: 12 residues. Germline loops: CDR1 SGDLS, CDR2 YYNGEE.

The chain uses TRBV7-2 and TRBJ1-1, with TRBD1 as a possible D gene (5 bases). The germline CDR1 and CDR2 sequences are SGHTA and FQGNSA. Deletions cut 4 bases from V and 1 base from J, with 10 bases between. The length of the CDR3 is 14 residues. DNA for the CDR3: TGTGCCAGCAGCTCCAGGGCCGGGAACACTGAAGCTTTCTTT. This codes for CASSSRAGNTEAFF.

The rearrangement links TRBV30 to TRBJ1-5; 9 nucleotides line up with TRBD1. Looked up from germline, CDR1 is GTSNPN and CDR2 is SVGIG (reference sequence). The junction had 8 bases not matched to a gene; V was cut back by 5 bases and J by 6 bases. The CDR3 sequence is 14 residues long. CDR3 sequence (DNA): TGTGCCTGGGGGACGGGACAGGGCGGTCAGCCCCAGCATTTT. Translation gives CAWGTGQGGQPQHF. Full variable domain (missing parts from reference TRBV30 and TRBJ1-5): SQTIHQWPATLVQPVGSPLSLECTVEGTSNPNLYWYRQAAGRGLQLLFYSVGIGQISSEVPQNLSASRPQDRQFILSSKKLLLSDSGFYLCAWGTGQGGQPQHFGDGTRLSIL.

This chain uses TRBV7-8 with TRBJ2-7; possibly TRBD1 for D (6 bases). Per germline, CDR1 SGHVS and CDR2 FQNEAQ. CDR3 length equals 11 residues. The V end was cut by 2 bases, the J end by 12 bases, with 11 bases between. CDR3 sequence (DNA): TGTGCCAGCAGCTTAAAGGACAGAAGGTACTTC. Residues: CASSLKDRRYF. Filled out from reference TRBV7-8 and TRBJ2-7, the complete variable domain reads GAGVSQSPRYKVAKRGQDVALRCDPISGHVSLFWYQQALGQGPEFLTYFQNEAQLDKSGLPSDRFFAERPEGSVSTLKIQRTQQEDSAVYLCASSLKDRRYFGPGTRLTVT.

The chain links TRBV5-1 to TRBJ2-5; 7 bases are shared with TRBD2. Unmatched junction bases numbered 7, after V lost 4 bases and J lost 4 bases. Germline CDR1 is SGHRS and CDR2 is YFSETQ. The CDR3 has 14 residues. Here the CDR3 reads CASSGGVGGETQYF. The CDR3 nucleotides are TGCGCCAGCAGCGGGGGGGTAGGAGGAGAGACCCAGTACTTC.

The CDR3 spells CASSFRLAGGRYNEQFF. Here the CDR3 DNA reads TGTGCCAGCAGCTTCCGACTAGCGGGGGGGCGTTACAATGAGCAGTTCTTC. The rearrangement uses TRBV9 and TRBJ2-1; 14 bases align to TRBD2. This CDR3 is 17 amino acids long. The germline V gene has CDR1 SGDLS and CDR2 YYNGEE. Trimming removed 4 bases from V and 4 bases from J; junction bases left unmatched: 7. The whole variable domain, remainder taken from reference TRBV9 and TRBJ2-1, is DSGVTQTPKHLITATGQRVTLRCSPRSGDLSVYWYQQSLDQGLQFLIQYYNGEERAKGNILERFSAQQFPDLHSELNLSSLELGDSALYFCASSFRLAGGRYNEQFFGPGTRLTVL.

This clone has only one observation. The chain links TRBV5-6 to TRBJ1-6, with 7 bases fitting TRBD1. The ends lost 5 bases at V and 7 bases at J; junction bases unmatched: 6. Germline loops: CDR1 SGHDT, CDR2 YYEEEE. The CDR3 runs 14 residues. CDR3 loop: CASSRGQQNSPLHF. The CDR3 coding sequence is TGTGCCAGCAGTCGGGGACAGCAAAATTCACCCCTCCACTTT.

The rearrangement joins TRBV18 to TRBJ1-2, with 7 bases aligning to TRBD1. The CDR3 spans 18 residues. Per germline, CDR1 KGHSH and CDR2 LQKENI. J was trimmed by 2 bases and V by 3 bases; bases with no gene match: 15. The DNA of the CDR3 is TGTGCCAGCTCACCCGTCCCGGGACAGACTCTAGGCAACTATGGCTACACCTTC. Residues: CASSPVPGQTLGNYGYTF.

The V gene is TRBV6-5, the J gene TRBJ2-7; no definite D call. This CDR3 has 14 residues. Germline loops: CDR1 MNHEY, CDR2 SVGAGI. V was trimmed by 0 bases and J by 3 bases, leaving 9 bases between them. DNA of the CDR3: TGTGCCAGCAGTTACTCATCCAGATACTACGAGCAGTACTTC. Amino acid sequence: CASSYSSRYYEQYF.

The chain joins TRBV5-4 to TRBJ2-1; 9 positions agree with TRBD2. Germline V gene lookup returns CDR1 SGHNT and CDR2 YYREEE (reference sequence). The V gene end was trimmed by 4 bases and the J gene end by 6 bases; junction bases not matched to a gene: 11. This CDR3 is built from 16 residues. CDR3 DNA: TGTGCCAGCAGCCTAGGGACTAGCCAACTAGTCAATGAGCAGTTCTTC. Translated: CASSLGTSQLVNEQFF.

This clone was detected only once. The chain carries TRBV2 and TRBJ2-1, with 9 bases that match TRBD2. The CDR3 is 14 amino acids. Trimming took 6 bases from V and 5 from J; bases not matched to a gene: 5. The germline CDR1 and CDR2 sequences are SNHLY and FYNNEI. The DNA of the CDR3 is TGTGCCAGCAGGAGCGGGGGGTCGAACAATGAGCAGTTCTTC. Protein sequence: CASRSGGSNNEQFF. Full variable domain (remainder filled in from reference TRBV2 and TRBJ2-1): EPEVTQTPSHQVTQMGQEVILRCVPISNHLYFYWYRQILGQKVEFLVSFYNNEISEKSEIFDDQFSVERPDGSNFTLKIRSTKLEDSAMYFCASRSGGSNNEQFFGPGTRLTVL.

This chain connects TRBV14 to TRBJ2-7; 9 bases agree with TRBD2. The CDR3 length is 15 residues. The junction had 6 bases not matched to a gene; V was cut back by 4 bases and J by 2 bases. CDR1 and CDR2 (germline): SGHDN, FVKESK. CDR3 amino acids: CASSPSSGGTYEQYF. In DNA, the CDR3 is TGTGCCAGCAGCCCCAGTAGCGGGGGTACCTACGAGCAGTACTTC.

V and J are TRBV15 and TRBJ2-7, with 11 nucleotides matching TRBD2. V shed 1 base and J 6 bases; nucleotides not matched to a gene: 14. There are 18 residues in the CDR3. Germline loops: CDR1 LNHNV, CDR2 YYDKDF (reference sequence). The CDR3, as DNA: TGTGCCACCAGCAGAGGTGGGACTATAGCGGGGGGGCCAGTCGAGCAGTACTTC. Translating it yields CATSRGGTIAGGPVEQYF.

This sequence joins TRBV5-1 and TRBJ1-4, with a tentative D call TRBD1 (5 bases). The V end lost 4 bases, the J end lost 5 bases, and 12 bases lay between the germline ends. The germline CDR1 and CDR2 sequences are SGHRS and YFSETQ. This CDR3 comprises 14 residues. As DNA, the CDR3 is TGCGCCAGCAGCGTCGGACAAGGGAATGAAAAACTGTTTTTT. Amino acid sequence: CASSVGQGNEKLFF.

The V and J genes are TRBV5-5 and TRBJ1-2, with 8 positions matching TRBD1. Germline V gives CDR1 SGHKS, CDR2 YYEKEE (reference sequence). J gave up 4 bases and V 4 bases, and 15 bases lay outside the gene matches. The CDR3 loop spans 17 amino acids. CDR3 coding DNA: TGTGCCAGCAGCCTGGCTGTTTCGGGACAGGCCGGCTATGGCTACACCTTC. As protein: CASSLAVSGQAGYGYTF.

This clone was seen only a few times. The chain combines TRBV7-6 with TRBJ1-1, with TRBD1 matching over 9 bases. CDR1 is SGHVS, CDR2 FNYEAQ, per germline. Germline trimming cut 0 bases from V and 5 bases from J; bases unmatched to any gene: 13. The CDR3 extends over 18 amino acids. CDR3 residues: CASSLAIGGQGYGTEAFF. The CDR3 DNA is TGTGCCAGCAGCTTAGCTATCGGGGGACAGGGATATGGGACTGAAGCTTTCTTT.

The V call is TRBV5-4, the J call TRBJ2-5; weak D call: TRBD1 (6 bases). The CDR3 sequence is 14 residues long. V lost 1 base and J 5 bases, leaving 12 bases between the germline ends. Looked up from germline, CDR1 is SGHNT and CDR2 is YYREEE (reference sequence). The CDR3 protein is CASSLYRDGETQYF. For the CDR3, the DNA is TGTGCCAGCAGCTTGTACAGGGATGGGGAGACCCAGTACTTC.

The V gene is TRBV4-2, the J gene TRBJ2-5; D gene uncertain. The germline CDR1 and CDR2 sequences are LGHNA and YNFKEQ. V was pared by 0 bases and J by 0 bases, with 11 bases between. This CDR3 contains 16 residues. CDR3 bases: TGTGCCAGCAGCCAAGAGCCCAGCAGGAACCAAGAGACCCAGTACTTC. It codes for CASSQEPSRNQETQYF.

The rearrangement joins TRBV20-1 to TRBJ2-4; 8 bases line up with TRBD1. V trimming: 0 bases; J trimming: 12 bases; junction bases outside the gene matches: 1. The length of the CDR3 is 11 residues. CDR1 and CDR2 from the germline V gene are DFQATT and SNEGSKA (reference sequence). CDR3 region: CSARDDRGQYF. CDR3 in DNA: TGCAGTGCTAGAGATGACAGGGGTCAGTACTTC.

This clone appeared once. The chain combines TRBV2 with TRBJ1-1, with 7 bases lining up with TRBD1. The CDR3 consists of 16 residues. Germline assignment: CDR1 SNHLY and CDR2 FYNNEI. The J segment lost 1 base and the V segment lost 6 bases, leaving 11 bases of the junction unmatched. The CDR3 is CASSGGAGGRNTEAFF. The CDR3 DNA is TGTGCCAGCAGCGGAGGGGCAGGGGGGAGGAACACTGAAGCTTTCTTT. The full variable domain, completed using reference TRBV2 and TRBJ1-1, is EPEVTQTPSHQVTQMGQEVILRCVPISNHLYFYWYRQILGQKVEFLVSFYNNEISEKSEIFDDQFSVERPDGSNFTLKIRSTKLEDSAMYFCASSGGAGGRNTEAFFGQGTRLTVV.